A selection of T cell receptor beta chains follows, all from one sample in a study of CD8 T cells in ankylosing spondylitis. In TCRdb, the 5' RACE reads were re-called with MiXCR into one record per CDR3 protein. The sample yields approximately 110,000 distinct CDR3 sequences, nearly 25% seen once. The specimen sequenced was synovial fluid, either unsorted or a sorted T cell fraction (not recorded which). These receptor sequences come from a male donor with ankylosing spondylitis. Both conserved end residues are part of each CDR3. A D gene is named only where the DNA matches it firmly. Expanded clones get a size class; other rows say once, few or many, or leave the size out.

few	TRBV3-1	.	TRBJ2-3	CASKVGSSTDTQYF	TGTGCCAGCAAGGTTGGTTCTAGCACAGATACGCAGTATTTT
.	TRBV7-2	.	TRBJ2-1	CASSHTRGLTYNEQFF	TGTGCCAGCAGCCACACACGGGGACTGACCTACAATGAGCAGTTCTTC
.	TRBV2	TRBD1	TRBJ2-5	CASSEDGQAAETQYF	TGTGCCAGCAGTGAAGACGGACAGGCGGCGGAGACCCAGTACTTC
few	TRBV10-3	.	TRBJ1-1	CAIRDSEVTEAFF	TGTGCCATCAGAGACAGTGAGGTCACTGAAGCTTTCTTT
few	TRBV5-5	.	TRBJ1-6	CASSLETYSPLHF	TGTGCCAGCAGCTTGGAGACCTACTCACCCCTCCACTTT
few	TRBV27	.	TRBJ1-2	CASSPPTGGGYTF	TGTGCCAGCAGTCCCCCGACAGGAGGAGGCTACACCTTC
many	TRBV5-1	.	TRBJ1-1	CASSLLDSEAFF	TGCGCCAGCAGCTTGTTGGACAGTGAAGCTTTCTTT
.	TRBV11-2	.	TRBJ2-5	CASSFGGEGETQYF	TGTGCCAGCAGCTTTGGGGGCGAGGGGGAGACCCAGTACTTC
few	TRBV30	.	TRBJ1-5	CAWSGGTNSNQPQHF	TGTGCCTGGAGCGGTGGGACAAATAGCAATCAGCCCCAGCATTTT
few	TRBV2	.	TRBJ2-1	CASSEVRGGVGEQFF	TGTGCCAGCAGTGAAGTAAGGGGGGGCGTTGGTGAGCAGTTCTTC
.	TRBV5-1	TRBD2	TRBJ2-1	CASSSTSGSFSEQFF	TGCGCCAGCAGCTCGACTAGCGGGAGCTTCAGTGAGCAGTTCTTC
many	TRBV3-1	TRBD1	TRBJ1-4	CASSPGTGDTEKLFF	TGTGCCAGCAGCCCGGGGACAGGGGATACTGAAAAACTGTTTTTT
.	TRBV5-1	.	TRBJ1-1	CASSLGGDRTAFF	TGCGCCAGCAGCTTGGGGGGAGATCGGACAGCTTTCTTT
few	TRBV20-1	.	TRBJ2-5	CSARRAQETQYF	TGCAGTGCTAGAAGAGCCCAAGAGACCCAGTACTTC
.	TRBV12-3/TRBV12-4	.	TRBJ1-2	CASTLGGGPYGYTF	TGTGCCAGCACCCTAGGGGGGGGGCCCTATGGCTACACCTTC
.	TRBV20-1	TRBD1	TRBJ2-5	CSANKRGTGPGRTQYF	TGCAGTGCTAACAAGAGAGGGACAGGGCCTGGTCGGACCCAGTACTTC
.	TRBV4-2	.	TRBJ1-3	CASSQDYRPSSGNTIYF	TGTGCCAGCAGCCAAGATTACAGGCCGAGCTCTGGAAACACCATATATTTT
many	TRBV12-3/TRBV12-4	.	TRBJ1-1	CASSLAANTEAFF	TGTGCCAGCAGTTTAGCAGCCAACACTGAAGCTTTCTTT
many	TRBV4-2	.	TRBJ1-5	CASSLEGGRSNQPQHF	TGTGCCAGCAGCCTTGAAGGAGGAAGGAGCAATCAGCCCCAGCATTTT
few	TRBV7-2	.	TRBJ2-1	CASRPGGPVFDEQFF	TGTGCCAGCAGACCCGGAGGGCCGGTTTTCGATGAGCAGTTCTTC
.	TRBV7-9	.	TRBJ1-5	CASSVEQRNQPQHF	TGTGCCAGCAGCGTGGAACAGCGCAATCAGCCCCAGCATTTT
many	TRBV24-1	TRBD2	TRBJ2-2	CATSDPGLGSGELFF	TGTGCCACCAGTGACCCGGGACTAGGATCCGGGGAGCTGTTTTTT
many	TRBV7-9	.	TRBJ2-1	CASSPSGYEQFF	TGTGCCAGCAGCCCCTCCGGGTATGAGCAGTTCTTC
.	TRBV20-1	.	TRBJ2-1	CSARDAAVSYNEQFF	TGCAGTGCTAGAGATGCCGCGGTGTCCTACAATGAGCAGTTCTTC
few	TRBV5-1	.	TRBJ1-2	CASSPLDPRVNYGYTF	TGCGCCAGCAGCCCCTTGGACCCGAGGGTCAACTATGGCTACACCTTC
once	TRBV18	TRBD1	TRBJ1-4	CASSLFGTGSNEKLFF	TGTGCCAGCTCACTCTTCGGGACAGGTTCTAATGAAAAACTGTTTTTT
.	TRBV25-1	TRBD2	TRBJ2-1	CASRRTSGRDNEQFF	TGTGCCAGCAGAAGGACTAGCGGGCGTGACAATGAGCAGTTCTTC
few	TRBV9	TRBD1	TRBJ2-7	CASSVTIGQGVEQYF	TGTGCCAGCAGCGTAACCATCGGACAGGGAGTCGAGCAGTACTTC
many	TRBV12-3/TRBV12-4	.	TRBJ1-1	CASTSRFSGNTEAFF	TGTGCCAGCACCTCTAGGTTCTCGGGGAACACTGAAGCTTTCTTT
medium-sized	TRBV11-3	.	TRBJ2-3	CASSLGFLGTDTQYF	TGTGCCAGCAGCTTAGGATTCCTTGGCACAGATACGCAGTATTTT
few	TRBV6-2/TRBV6-3	TRBD1	TRBJ2-1	CASSYSPPNRGLYNEQFF	TGTGCCAGCAGTTACTCTCCCCCTAACAGGGGGCTGTACAATGAGCAGTTCTTC
few	TRBV11-3	.	TRBJ1-1	CASSPRTVNTEAFF	TGTGCCAGCAGCCCACGGACGGTCAACACTGAAGCTTTCTTT
.	TRBV7-2	.	TRBJ2-4	CASSLAQAKNIQYF	TGTGCCAGCAGCTTAGCCCAAGCCAAAAACATTCAGTACTTC
.	TRBV7-2	TRBD2	TRBJ2-3	CASSPGTSGADTQYF	TGTGCCAGCAGCCCCGGGACTAGCGGGGCAGATACGCAGTATTTT
few	TRBV18	.	TRBJ1-5	CASSPLPGQPQHF	TGTGCCAGCTCACCACTTCCTGGTCAGCCCCAGCATTTT
.	TRBV27	TRBD1	TRBJ1-5	CASSLSTGRNQPQHF	TGTGCCAGCAGTTTATCGACAGGGAGGAATCAGCCCCAGCATTTT
few	TRBV20-1	.	TRBJ1-2	CSAAGGAEVNGYTF	TGCAGTGCCGCGGGAGGCGCGGAAGTAAATGGCTACACCTTC
many	TRBV5-1	.	TRBJ1-3	CASSYKDSGNTIYF	TGCGCCAGCAGTTACAAAGACTCTGGAAACACCATATATTTT
.	TRBV12-3/TRBV12-4	.	TRBJ1-2	CASSLRAGSIGSYGYTF	TGTGCCAGCAGTTTAAGGGCAGGGTCGATTGGTAGCTATGGCTACACCTTC
.	TRBV3-1	.	TRBJ2-6	CASSQELPGTGANVLTF	TGTGCCAGCAGCCAAGAGCTCCCCGGGACTGGGGCCAACGTCCTGACTTTC
many	TRBV20-1	TRBD2	TRBJ2-1	CSARTLSGLLVNEQFF	TGCAGTGCTAGAACCCTTAGCGGGCTCTTGGTAAATGAGCAGTTCTTC
few	TRBV7-9	TRBD2	TRBJ2-1	CASSPQRASGIYEQFF	TGTGCCAGCAGCCCCCAGAGGGCTAGCGGGATCTATGAGCAGTTCTTC
few	TRBV6-1	.	TRBJ2-3	CASSPRADTDTQYF	TGTGCCAGCAGCCCCAGGGCAGACACAGATACGCAGTATTTT
many	TRBV7-9	.	TRBJ1-6	CASSLAGVDNSPLHF	TGTGCCAGCAGCTTAGCGGGAGTAGATAATTCACCCCTCCACTTT
medium-sized	TRBV13	.	TRBJ2-1	CASSLEGVTYNEQFF	TGTGCCAGCAGCTTAGAAGGGGTGACCTACAATGAGCAGTTCTTC
many	TRBV29-1	TRBD2	TRBJ2-1	CSVAPTSGRAAEQFF	TGCAGCGTTGCCCCGACTAGCGGGAGGGCCGCTGAGCAGTTCTTC
.	TRBV5-5	.	TRBJ2-1	CASSLRERSYNEQFF	TGTGCCAGCAGCTTGCGCGAGCGGAGCTACAATGAGCAGTTCTTC
many	TRBV7-9	.	TRBJ1-5	CASSLGGYSNQPQHF	TGTGCCAGCAGCTTAGGGGGGTATAGCAATCAGCCCCAGCATTTT
.	TRBV11-2	.	TRBJ2-7	CASESGTYEQYF	TGTGCCAGCGAAAGCGGTACCTACGAGCAGTACTTC
.	TRBV29-1	TRBD1	TRBJ1-2	CSAGTGGGYGYTF	TGCAGCGCAGGGACAGGGGGCGGCTATGGCTACACCTTC
few	TRBV11-1	TRBD2	TRBJ2-1	CASSSHPFKSGSAYNEQFF	TGTGCCAGCAGCTCCCACCCCTTTAAAAGCGGGAGCGCCTACAATGAGCAGTTCTTC
.	TRBV7-9	.	TRBJ2-7	CASSLVGHPDFYEQYF	TGTGCCAGCAGCTTAGTCGGACACCCCGATTTCTACGAGCAGTACTTC
few	TRBV4-1	TRBD2	TRBJ2-1	CASSQDMVGGRAHEQFF	TGCGCCAGCAGCCAAGATATGGTAGGCGGGAGGGCCCATGAGCAGTTCTTC
many	TRBV12-3/TRBV12-4	TRBD1	TRBJ1-5	CASSLVRGSNQPQHF	TGTGCCAGCAGTTTAGTCAGGGGGAGCAATCAGCCCCAGCATTTT
.	TRBV3-1	TRBD2	TRBJ2-5	CASSQVVGLAGDQETQYF	TGTGCCAGCAGCCAAGTCGTAGGACTAGCGGGAGACCAAGAGACCCAGTACTTC
.	TRBV24-1	TRBD1	TRBJ2-5	CATSVAGQGGETQYF	TGTGCCACCAGTGTGGCAGGACAGGGAGGAGAGACCCAGTACTTC
.	TRBV5-1	.	TRBJ2-2	CASTPAGTDTGELFF	TGCGCCAGCACCCCCGCAGGGACCGACACCGGGGAGCTGTTTTTT
few	TRBV25-1	TRBD1	TRBJ1-2	CASSEYGQGAYGYTF	TGTGCCAGCAGTGAATATGGACAGGGGGCCTATGGCTACACCTTC
many	TRBV10-2	.	TRBJ1-5	CASSDPGLNQPQHF	TGCGCCAGCAGCGACCCGGGCTTAAATCAGCCCCAGCATTTT